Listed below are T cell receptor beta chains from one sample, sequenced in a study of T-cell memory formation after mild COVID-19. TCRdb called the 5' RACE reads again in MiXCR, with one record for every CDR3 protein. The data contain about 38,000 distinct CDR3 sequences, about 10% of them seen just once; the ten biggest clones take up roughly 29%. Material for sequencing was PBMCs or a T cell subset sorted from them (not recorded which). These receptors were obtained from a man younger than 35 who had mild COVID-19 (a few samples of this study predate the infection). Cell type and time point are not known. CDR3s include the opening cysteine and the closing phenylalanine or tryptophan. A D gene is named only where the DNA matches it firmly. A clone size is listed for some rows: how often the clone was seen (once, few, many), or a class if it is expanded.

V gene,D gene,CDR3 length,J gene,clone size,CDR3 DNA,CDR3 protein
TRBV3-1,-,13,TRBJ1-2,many,TGTGCCAGCAGCCGCCCAGGGTCGTATGGCTACACCTTC,CASSRPGSYGYTF
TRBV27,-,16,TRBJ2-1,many,TGTGCCAGCAGTGCGCTACTTGGCGGGGGCGGGGATGAGCAGTTCTTC,CASSALLGGGGDEQFF
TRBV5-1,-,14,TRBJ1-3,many,TGCGCCAGCAGCCCGTATTCGTCTGGAAACACCATATATTTT,CASSPYSSGNTIYF
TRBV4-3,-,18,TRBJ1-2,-,TGCGCCAGCAGCCAAGATAGCCCCAGAGGGGGGGCGGACTATGGCTACACCTTC,CASSQDSPRGGADYGYTF
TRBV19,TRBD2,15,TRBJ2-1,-,TGTGCCAGTAAGTTTTTAGCGGGCGGTAGAAATGAGCAGTTCTTC,CASKFLAGGRNEQFF
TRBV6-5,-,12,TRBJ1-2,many,TGTGCCAGCAGCCTACAAGGACTAGGCTACACCTTC,CASSLQGLGYTF
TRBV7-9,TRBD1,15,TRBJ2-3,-,TGTGCCAGCAGCGTCCGGGACAGGGGAACAGATACGCAGTATTTT,CASSVRDRGTDTQYF
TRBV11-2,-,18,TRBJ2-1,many,TGTGCCAGCAGGGGAAGGAGGGCTCTCAACCGTGCCTACAATGAGCAGTTCTTC,CASRGRRALNRAYNEQFF
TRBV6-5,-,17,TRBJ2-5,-,TGTGCCAGCAGTTACTCGGGCTCTCGCGCGTACCAAGAGACCCAGTACTTC,CASSYSGSRAYQETQYF
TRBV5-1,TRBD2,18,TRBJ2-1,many,TGCGCCAGCAGCACCGGCGGAGTAGCGGGGGGGCTGAACAATGAGCAGTTCTTC,CASSTGGVAGGLNNEQFF
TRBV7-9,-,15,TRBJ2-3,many,TGTGCCAGCAGCTTACCCCAGGGACTCCCAGATACGCAGTATTTT,CASSLPQGLPDTQYF
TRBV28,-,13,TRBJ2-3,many,TGTGCCAGCAGGACTCCCGCTACAGATACGCAGTATTTT,CASRTPATDTQYF
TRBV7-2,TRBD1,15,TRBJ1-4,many,TGTGCCAGCAACGGACAGGGAGCAACTAATGAAAAACTGTTTTTT,CASNGQGATNEKLFF
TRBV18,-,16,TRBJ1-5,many,TGTGCCAGCTCACCCGGGCAGGGCAACCGCAATCAGCCCCAGCATTTT,CASSPGQGNRNQPQHF
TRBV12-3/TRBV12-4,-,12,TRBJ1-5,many,TGTGCCAGCAGCCCGATTAATCAGCCCCAGCATTTT,CASSPINQPQHF
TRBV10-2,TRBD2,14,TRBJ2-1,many,TGCGCCAGCAGTGTCCTAGCGGGGTACAATGAGCAGTTCTTC,CASSVLAGYNEQFF
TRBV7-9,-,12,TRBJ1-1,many,TGTGCCAGCAGCTTAAACAGGGTAGAAGCTTTCTTT,CASSLNRVEAFF
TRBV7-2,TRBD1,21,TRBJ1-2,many,TGTGCCAGCAGCTTAGCGTTTAAGTTAAAGAGAGGACAGGGGTCAGGCTATGGCTACACCTTC,CASSLAFKLKRGQGSGYGYTF
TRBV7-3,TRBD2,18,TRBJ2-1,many,TGTGCCAGCAGCTTAACGGCCAAAACTAGCGGGGGGGCTGGTGAGCAGTTCTTC,CASSLTAKTSGGAGEQFF
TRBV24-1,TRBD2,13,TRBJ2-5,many,TGTGCCACGCAGGGACTAGACCAAGAGACCCAGTACTTC,CATQGLDQETQYF
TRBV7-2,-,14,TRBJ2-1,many,TGTGCCAGCAGCACGGCAGGGATTTACAATGAGCAGTTCTTC,CASSTAGIYNEQFF
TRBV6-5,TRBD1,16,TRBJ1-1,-,TGTGCCAGCAGTTACTCAGACGGGACAGGGAACACTGAAGCTTTCTTT,CASSYSDGTGNTEAFF
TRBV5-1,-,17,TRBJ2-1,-,TGCGCCAGCAGCACGGCGGGCTATACAATGTCGGTGGATGAGCAGTTCTTC,CASSTAGYTMSVDEQFF